This T cell receptor beta chain is from a study of CD8+ T cells in alopecia areata. In the case of this clone: The target antigen is unknown.

Study-level points and caveats: Normal skin's resident alphabeta T cells are also sequenced in scalp samples.

Investigators isolated RNA and reverse transcribed it into cDNA to act as the sequencing template. Libraries were prepared by immunoSEQ multiplex PCR; TCRdb keeps only in-frame clonotypes and omits some of them. The sample includes about 110,000 clones, approximately 59% seen only once; the top ten take around a fifth. The CDR3 is 15 amino acids. V was cut by 6 bases and J by 3 bases, with 19 bases left in between. Per the germline V gene, CDR1 is SGHRS and CDR2 is YFSETQ. The clonotype originates from a human donor in good health. This sequence joins TRBV5-1 and TRBJ2-7, with D maybe TRBD1 (6 bases). The material sequenced was CD8+ T cells sorted from blood. CDR3 loop: CASKGPRTGIYEQYF. In DNA form, the CDR3 reads TGCGCCAGCAAGGGACCCCGTACAGGGATCTACGAGCAGTACTTC.